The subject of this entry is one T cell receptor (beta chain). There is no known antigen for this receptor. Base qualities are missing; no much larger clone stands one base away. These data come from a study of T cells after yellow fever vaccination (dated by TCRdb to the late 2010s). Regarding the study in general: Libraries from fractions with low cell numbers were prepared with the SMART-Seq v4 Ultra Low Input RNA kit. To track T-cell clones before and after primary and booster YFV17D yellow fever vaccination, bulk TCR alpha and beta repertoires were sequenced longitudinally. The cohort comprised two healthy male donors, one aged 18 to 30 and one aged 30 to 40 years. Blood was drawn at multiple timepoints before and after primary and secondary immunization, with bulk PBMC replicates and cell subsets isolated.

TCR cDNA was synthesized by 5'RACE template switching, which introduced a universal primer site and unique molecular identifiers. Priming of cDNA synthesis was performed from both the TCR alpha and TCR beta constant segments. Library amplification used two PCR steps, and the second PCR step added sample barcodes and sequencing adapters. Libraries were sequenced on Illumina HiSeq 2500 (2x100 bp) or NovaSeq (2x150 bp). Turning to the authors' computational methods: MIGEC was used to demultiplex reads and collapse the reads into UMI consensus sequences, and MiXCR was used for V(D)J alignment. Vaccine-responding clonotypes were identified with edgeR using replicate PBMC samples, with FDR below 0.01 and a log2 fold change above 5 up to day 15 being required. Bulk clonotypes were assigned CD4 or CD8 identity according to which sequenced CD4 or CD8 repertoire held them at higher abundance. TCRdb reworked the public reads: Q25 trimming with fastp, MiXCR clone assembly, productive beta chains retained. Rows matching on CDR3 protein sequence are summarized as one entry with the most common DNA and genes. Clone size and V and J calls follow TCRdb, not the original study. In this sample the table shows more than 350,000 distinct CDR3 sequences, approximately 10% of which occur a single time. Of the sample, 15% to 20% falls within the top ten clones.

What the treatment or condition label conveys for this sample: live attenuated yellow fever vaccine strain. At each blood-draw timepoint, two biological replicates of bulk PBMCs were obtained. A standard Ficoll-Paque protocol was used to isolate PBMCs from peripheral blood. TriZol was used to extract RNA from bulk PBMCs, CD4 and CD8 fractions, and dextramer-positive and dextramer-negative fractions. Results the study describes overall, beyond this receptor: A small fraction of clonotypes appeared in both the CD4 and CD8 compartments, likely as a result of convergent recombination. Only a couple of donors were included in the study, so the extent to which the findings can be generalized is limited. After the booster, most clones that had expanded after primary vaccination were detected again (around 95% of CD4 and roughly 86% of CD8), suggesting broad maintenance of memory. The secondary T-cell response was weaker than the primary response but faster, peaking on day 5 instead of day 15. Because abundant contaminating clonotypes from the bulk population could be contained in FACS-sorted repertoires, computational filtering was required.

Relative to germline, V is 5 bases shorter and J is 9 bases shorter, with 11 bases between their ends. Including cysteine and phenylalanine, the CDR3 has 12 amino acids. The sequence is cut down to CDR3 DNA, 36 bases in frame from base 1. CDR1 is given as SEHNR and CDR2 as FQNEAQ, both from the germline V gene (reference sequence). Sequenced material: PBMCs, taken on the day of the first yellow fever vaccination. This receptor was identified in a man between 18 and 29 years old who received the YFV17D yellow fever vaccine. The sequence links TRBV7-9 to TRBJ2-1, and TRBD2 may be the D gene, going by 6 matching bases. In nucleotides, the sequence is TGTGCCAGCAGCCAAAGACTAGTTGAGCAGTTCTTC. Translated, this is CASSQRLVEQFF.